This TCR beta chain was identified during a study of T-cell reconstitution after alpha-beta-depleted transplantation in children. This clonotype was detected many times. The CDR3 runs to 14 residues. After removal of 2 bases from V and 3 bases from J, the junction contained 3 bases not matched to a gene. Per germline, CDR1 SQVTM and CDR2 ANQGSEA. Preparing the TCRbeta library involved the use of unique molecular identifiers. A single record per CDR3 protein comes from TCRdb applying MiXCR to the PCR reads. This sample carries about 72,000 distinct CDR3 sequences, 7.3% of them seen once, and the ten largest clones take approximately 2.4%.

Specimen: PBMCs from the stem cell graft donor, collected from the stem cell graft. The chain joins TRBV29-1 to TRBJ2-1; 8 bases fit TRBD2. The receptor's source is a human donor who donated a stem cell graft to a child with acute lymphoblastic leukemia. Written as DNA, the CDR3 is TGCAGCGTTGAACTTAGCGGGGTCTACAATGAGCAGTTCTTC. Its translation is CSVELSGVYNEQFF.